This T cell receptor (beta chain) was sequenced in a study of blood T cell repertoires in COVID-19. Across the whole study: Sites across the United States, Italy and Spain contributed samples from acute and convalescent COVID-19. T cells, B-cell-depleted T cells, or PBMCs provided the cDNA or gDNA that served as material.

How the authors handled the data: How many nucleated cells were present was estimated from reference gene primer amplification. Sequencing was performed with immunoSEQ multiplex PCR; in TCRdb, only in-frame clones are kept and a portion is missing. Clone size and V and J calls were adopted from that table, with D and trimming inferred from the DNA. Of over 200,000 clones listed, about 83% were seen once; the top ten hold approximately 5.4%. Germline CDR1 reads MDHEN; CDR2 reads SYDVKM. Unmatched junction bases numbered 13, after V lost 6 bases and J lost 9 bases. The CDR3 covers 15 residues. This TCR was recovered from a man aged 80 or over with acute or convalescent COVID-19. The sample was peripheral blood. The chain carries TRBV28 and TRBJ2-2; TRBD2 matches 7 bases. In nucleotides, the CDR3 is TGTGCCAGCAGCCCTGCCCGTTTAGCGGGCTGGGAGCTGTTTTTT. It specifies CASSPARLAGWELFF.